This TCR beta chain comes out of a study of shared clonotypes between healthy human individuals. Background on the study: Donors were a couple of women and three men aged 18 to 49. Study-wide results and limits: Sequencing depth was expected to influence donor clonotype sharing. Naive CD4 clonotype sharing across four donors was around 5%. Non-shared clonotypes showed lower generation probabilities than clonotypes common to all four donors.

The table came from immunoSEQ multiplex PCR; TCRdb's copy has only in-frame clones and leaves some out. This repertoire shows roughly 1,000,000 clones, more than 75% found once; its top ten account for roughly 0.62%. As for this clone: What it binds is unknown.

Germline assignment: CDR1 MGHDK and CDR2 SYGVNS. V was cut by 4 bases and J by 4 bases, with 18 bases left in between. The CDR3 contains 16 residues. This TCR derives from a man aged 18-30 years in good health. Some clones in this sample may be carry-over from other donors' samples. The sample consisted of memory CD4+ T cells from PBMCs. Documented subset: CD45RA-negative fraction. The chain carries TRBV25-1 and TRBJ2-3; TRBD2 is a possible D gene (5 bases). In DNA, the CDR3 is TGTGCCAGCAGTGCGAAGAAACTAGTATCGGCAGATACGCAGTATTTT. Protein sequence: CASSAKKLVSADTQYF.